What follows are 6 T cell receptor beta chains derived from one specimen sequenced in a study of cytomegalovirus exposure and HLA in healthy donors. The PCR had 60 Vbeta and 13 Jbeta primers. Profiling relied on immunoSEQ multiplex PCR, and the TCRdb table lists in-frame clones only, not all of them. The table has some 150,000 clones, approximately 81% seen once; the top ten hold approximately 7%. Sequencing was done on a sample of PBMCs. These TCRs come from a woman aged 25 to 39 in good health and CMV-seropositive.

The chain couples TRBV2 to TRBJ1-1, with 7 bases aligning to TRBD1. Germline trimming cut 4 bases from V and 1 base from J; bases unmatched to any gene: 3. The CDR3 covers 14 residues. Germline CDR1 reads SNHLY; CDR2 reads FYNNEI. CDR3 coding DNA: TGTGCCAGCAGTGGGACAGGCGCGAACACTGAAGCTTTCTTT. This sequence encodes CASSGTGANTEAFF.

This chain uses TRBV11-2 with TRBJ2-7, with D hard to call. V lost 1 base and J 3 bases, leaving 7 bases between the germline ends. The V gene's germline CDR1 is SGHAT and CDR2 FQNNGV. The CDR3 totals 13 residues. The CDR3 nucleotides are TGTGCCAGCAGCTTAGCCGGTGACTACGAGCAGTACTTC. Encoded protein: CASSLAGDYEQYF.

This clone was found once. This chain links TRBV7-2 with TRBJ2-3; a weak D match, TRBD1 (5 bases). The CDR3 sequence is 14 residues long. Per the germline V gene, CDR1 is SGHTA and CDR2 is FQGNSA. V lost 4 bases and J 1 base, leaving 9 bases between the germline ends. In DNA form, the CDR3 reads TGTGCCAGCAGCTGGGGCAGAGGCACAGATACGCAGTATTTT. Translated: CASSWGRGTDTQYF.

This chain links TRBV6-5 with TRBJ2-7; 9 bases line up with TRBD1. The V gene's germline CDR1 is MNHEY and CDR2 SVGAGI. The CDR3 is made up of 14 amino acids. The V and J ends lost 4 bases and 6 bases, in that order; junction bases with no gene match: 7. The CDR3 sequence is CASSWRQGGFEQYF. CDR3 bases: TGTGCCAGCAGTTGGAGACAGGGGGGCTTCGAGCAGTACTTC.

The rearrangement links TRBV7-3 to TRBJ2-7, with 9 bases lining up with TRBD1. The CDR3 is 13 amino acids. CDR1 is SGHTA and CDR2 is FQGTGA in the germline V gene. V was pared by 3 bases and J by 5 bases, with 2 bases of the junction left unmatched. The CDR3 loop reads CASSLDRGDEQYF. As DNA, the CDR3 is TGTGCCAGCAGCTTGGACAGGGGTGACGAGCAGTACTTC.

The J gene is TRBJ2-3, the V gene TRBV5-1; TRBD1 is a possible D gene (5 bases). V was cut by 4 bases and J by 3 bases, with 24 bases left in between. The CDR3 runs 18 residues. Germline V gives CDR1 SGHRS, CDR2 YFSETQ. The CDR3 sequence is CASSPEPNGQGRTDTQYF. The CDR3 coding sequence is TGCGCCAGCAGCCCCGAACCTAATGGACAAGGAAGAACAGATACGCAGTATTTT. The variable domain in full, with the rest retrieved from reference TRBV5-1 and TRBJ2-3, is KAGVTQTPRYLIKTRGQQVTLSCSPISGHRSVSWYQQTPGQGLQFLFEYFSETQRNKGNFPGRFSGRQFSNSRSEMNVSTLELGDSALYLCASSPEPNGQGRTDTQYFGPGTRLTVL.